Below are 18 T cell receptor beta chains sequenced from a single sample in a study of blood T cells in healthy people across ages. Primed by a sample-barcoded 5' primer and a J-beta primer mix, a second PCR proceeded for about 6 to 12 cycles. TCRdb re-analysed the 5' RACE reads in MiXCR, keeping a single row per CDR3 protein. Of 780,000 or so distinct CDR3 sequences listed, roughly three fifths are singletons. Sequences were obtained from blood. The source of these receptors is a man aged 40-50 years in good health.

This chain connects TRBV6-5 to TRBJ2-1; D is unclear. Trimming stripped 6 bases from V and 6 bases from J, with 15 bases between. Germline values: CDR1 MNHEY, CDR2 SVGAGI. This CDR3 has 14 residues. In nucleotides, the CDR3 is TGTGCCAGCAGCCCTCCGACCCTCGGCAATGAGCAGTTCTTC. This sequence encodes CASSPPTLGNEQFF.

The chain combines TRBV2 with TRBJ2-1; D may be TRBD1 (5 bases). V lost 4 bases, J lost 14 bases, and 12 bases lay in between. The V gene's germline CDR1 is SNHLY and CDR2 FYNNEI. The CDR3 is 11 amino acids. The CDR3 nucleotides read TGTGCCAGCAGTGGAGAGACAGAGGAGTTCTTC. It specifies CASSGETEEFF.

The V gene is TRBV2, the J gene TRBJ2-5; 10 nucleotides match TRBD1. CDR1 is SNHLY, CDR2 FYNNEI, per germline. Trimming at V came to 8 bases and at J to 11 bases, leaving 11 bases not matched to a gene. The CDR3 extends over 13 amino acids. Here the CDR3 DNA reads TGTGCCAGCTCAGACAGGGGGCTTAGGGAGCAGTACTTC. Encoded protein: CASSDRGLREQYF.

The V call is TRBV29-1, the J call TRBJ1-1, with D perhaps TRBD1 (5 bases). The germline V and J ends were trimmed by 3 bases and 2 bases, with 16 bases remaining between them. The germline V gene encodes CDR1 SQVTM and CDR2 ANQGSEA. This CDR3 region has 15 residues. CDR3 sequence: CSVEDTSGKNTEAFF. The CDR3 DNA sequence: TGCAGCGTTGAGGATACGTCAGGGAAAAACACTGAAGCTTTCTTT.

The chain carries TRBV28 and TRBJ2-7, with a possible D match to TRBD2 (6 bases). The J call could be wrong; TRBJ2-5 is a better fit for the DNA end. From germline, CDR1 is MDHEN and CDR2 SYDVKM. The CDR3 has 17 amino acids. This chain's CDR3 is CASRLLRTTPEGETQYF. The CDR3 region has the DNA TGTGCCAGCAGACTCCTCAGGACTACCCCCGAGGGAGAGACCCAGTACTTC.

The chain uses TRBV7-3 and TRBJ2-3; maybe TRBD2 (5 bases). The CDR3 is 14 residues long. The germline gives CDR1 SGHTA, CDR2 FQGTGA. The V and J ends lost 3 bases and 2 bases respectively, with 9 bases between them. The CDR3 nucleotides read TGTGCCAGCAGCTTTAGCGTAGACACAGATACGCAGTATTTT. This translates into CASSFSVDTDTQYF. Combining the CDR3 with reference TRBV7-3 and TRBJ2-3 gives the whole variable domain GAGVSQTPSNKVTEKGKYVELRCDPISGHTALYWYRQSLGQGPEFLIYFQGTGAADDSGLPNDRFFAVRPEGSVSTLKIQRTERGDSAVYLCASSFSVDTDTQYFGPGTRLTVL.

This sequence joins TRBV6-5 and TRBJ2-7; D is ambiguous. Looked up from germline, CDR1 is MNHEY and CDR2 is SVGAGI. Trimming removed 3 bases from V and 2 bases from J, with 11 bases in between. The CDR3 length is 14 residues. CDR3 DNA: TGTGCCAGCAGTTATGTCGGACCCCCCTACGAGCAGTACTTC. Its protein is CASSYVGPPYEQYF.

The V gene is TRBV20-1, the J gene TRBJ2-7; D is uncertain. This CDR3 comprises 13 residues. The V end lost 1 base, the J end lost 0 bases, and 7 bases lay between the germline ends. Germline assignment: CDR1 DFQATT and CDR2 SNEGSKA (reference sequence). In DNA form, the CDR3 reads TGCAGTGCTAGAGTTCCGAACTCCTACGAGCAGTACTTC. Protein product: CSARVPNSYEQYF.

This clonotype was seen only once. As DNA, the CDR3 is TGTGCCAGCAGCCAAGATTTGGAAACCGAGCAGTACTTC. It translates to CASSQDLETEQYF. The chain joins TRBV3-1 to TRBJ2-7; no firm D call. The V end lost 0 bases, the J end lost 6 bases, and 9 bases lay between the germline ends. Germline assignment: CDR1 LGHDT and CDR2 YNNKEL (reference sequence). The CDR3 contains 13 residues.

Only a few counts were recorded for this clonotype. V and J are TRBV10-3 and TRBJ2-5, with 10 positions matching TRBD2. The J segment lost 2 bases and the V segment lost 5 bases, leaving 5 bases of the junction unmatched. The CDR3 has 15 residues. Germline CDR1 is ENHRY and CDR2 is SYGVKD. This CDR3 is CAISPLAGEQETQYF. Here the CDR3 DNA reads TGTGCCATCAGTCCCCTAGCGGGAGAGCAAGAGACCCAGTACTTC.

V gene TRBV6-5 combines with J gene TRBJ1-5; TRBD1 aligns across 8 bases. Germline V gives CDR1 MNHEY, CDR2 SVGAGI. The CDR3 consists of 18 residues. Germline trimming cut 2 bases from V and 3 bases from J; bases unmatched to any gene: 12. The CDR3 coding sequence is TGTGCCAGCAGTTACCTCCGCGGACAGGGAATTATCAATCAGCCCCAGCATTTT. This translates into CASSYLRGQGIINQPQHF.

This clonotype has more than one count but fewer than ten. The V gene is TRBV3-1, the J gene TRBJ2-4, with D perhaps matching TRBD1 (5 bases). The DNA end is more similar to TRBJ2-5, so the J call may be wrong. Germline-derived CDR1 and CDR2 are LGHDT and YNNKEL (reference sequence). This CDR3 has 16 residues. DNA of the CDR3: TGTGCCAGCAGCCAAGAACCCCAGGGTGAGTGGGAGACCCAGTACTTC. This encodes CASSQEPQGEWETQYF.

The table lists this clonotype with a few counts. The CDR3 loop is CSASDRGRTTNEKLFF. The CDR3 DNA reads as TGCAGCGCATCGGACAGGGGACGGACAACTAATGAAAAACTGTTTTTT. The rearrangement uses TRBV29-1 and TRBJ1-4; 9 bases line up with TRBD1. V lost 7 bases to trimming and J lost 0 bases; unmatched junction nucleotides: 9. There are 16 residues in the CDR3. CDR1 and CDR2 (germline): SQVTM, ANQGSEA.

This clonotype is a singleton in its sample. CDR3 in DNA: TGTGCCAGCAGTCAAACAGGGGGCGGTGGTCAGCCCCAGCATTTT. Amino acids: CASSQTGGGGQPQHF. The chain uses TRBV28 and TRBJ1-5, with 9 bases identical to TRBD1. Per the germline V gene, CDR1 is MDHEN and CDR2 is SYDVKM. The CDR3 runs to 15 residues. V shed 5 bases and J 6 bases; nucleotides not matched to a gene: 8.

CDR3 DNA: TGTGCCACCAGCAGCAGGCTGGGACAAATCTCCTACAATGAGCAGTTCTTC. Translating it yields CATSSRLGQISYNEQFF. The V and J genes are TRBV15 and TRBJ2-1; D is possibly TRBD1 (6 bases). Germline-derived CDR1 and CDR2 are LNHNV and YYDKDF (reference sequence). The CDR3 contains 17 residues. Trimming pared 3 bases from V and 0 bases from J, leaving 15 bases between. Looking up the rest from reference TRBV15 and TRBJ2-1 gives the full variable domain: DAMVIQNPRYQVTQFGKPVTLSCSQTLNHNVMYWYQQKSSQAPKLLFHYYDKDFNNEADTPDNFQSRRPNTSFCFLDIRSPGLGDTAMYLCATSSRLGQISYNEQFFGPGTRLTVL.

The chain is built from TRBV18 and TRBJ1-2; 9 nucleotides align to TRBD1. Losses at the gene ends were 2 bases for V and 12 bases for J; bases not matched to a gene: 4. The germline gives CDR1 KGHSH, CDR2 LQKENI. This CDR3 is built from 12 residues. CDR3 in amino acids: CASSPAGQGHTF. CDR3 nucleotides: TGTGCCAGCTCACCAGCGGGACAGGGTCACACCTTC.

CDR3 nucleotide sequence: TGTGCCACCGACGGACAGGGCGTCCTCTATGGCTACACCTTC. Translation: CATDGQGVLYGYTF. The V call is TRBV10-3, the J call TRBJ1-2; 8 positions match TRBD1. The V segment lost 10 bases and the J segment 4 bases; nucleotides outside the gene matches: 11. The germline CDR1 and CDR2 sequences are ENHRY and SYGVKD. CDR3 length: 14 amino acids.

V and J are TRBV5-1 and TRBJ2-3, with D perhaps matching TRBD1 or TRBD2 (5 bases each). The germline CDR1 and CDR2 sequences are SGHRS and YFSETQ. The CDR3 loop spans 17 amino acids. V was clipped by 3 bases and J by 8 bases, with 25 bases between them. CDR3 sequence: CASSWDGAFSQMGTQYF. The CDR3, as DNA: TGCGCCAGCAGCTGGGACGGGGCTTTCTCCCAAATGGGTACGCAGTATTTT.